The rows below give T cell receptor beta chains drawn from one sample of a study of Graves' ophthalmopathy and Graves' hyperthyroidism. TCRdb passed the multiplex PCR reads through MiXCR, listing each CDR3 protein once. The profile shows fewer than 650,000 distinct CDR3 sequences, approximately 22% of them singletons. The sample was peripheral blood. The receptors originated from a woman under 30 with stable Graves' hyperthyroidism. Some clones in this sample may be carry-over from other donors' samples. CDR3s leave out the opening cysteine and the closing phenylalanine or tryptophan. Each record gives: V gene, J gene, CDR3 protein.

V: TRBV6-2/TRBV6-3
J: TRBJ1-2
CDR3: ASTPEGFGYT

V: TRBV5-1
J: TRBJ2-5
CDR3: ASSPARSWETQY

V: TRBV10-3
J: TRBJ1-3
CDR3: ATSRGTNSGNTIY

V: TRBV3-1
J: TRBJ2-7
CDR3: ASSQGGLAGVYEQY

V: TRBV12-3/TRBV12-4
J: TRBJ2-7
CDR3: ASSFLAGESEQY

V: TRBV19
J: TRBJ1-1
CDR3: AIRKEPENTEAF

V: TRBV27
J: TRBJ1-2
CDR3: ASSYLEGASGYT

V: TRBV20-1
J: TRBJ1-5
CDR3: SALDSGTLGQPQH

V: TRBV6-5
J: TRBJ2-7
CDR3: ASSYSRYRGETYEQY

V: TRBV9
J: TRBJ1-1
CDR3: ASSGGASTANTEAF

V: TRBV7-2
J: TRBJ1-1
CDR3: ASSSRRTNEAF

V: TRBV7-3
J: TRBJ2-2
CDR3: ASSSLVNTGELF

V: TRBV11-2
J: TRBJ2-5
CDR3: ASSLGKTGAETQY

V: TRBV12-3/TRBV12-4
J: TRBJ1-1
CDR3: ASSWGGGYTEAF

V: TRBV19
J: TRBJ1-2
CDR3: ASSIAGDYYGYT

V: TRBV12-3/TRBV12-4
J: TRBJ1-3
CDR3: ASTSDSFSGNTIY

V: TRBV6-5
J: TRBJ1-5
CDR3: ASSYSRQGYSNQPQH

V: TRBV20-1
J: TRBJ1-1
CDR3: SARDSTGGSGF

V: TRBV29-1
J: TRBJ1-2
CDR3: SVDQTGPDYGYT

V: TRBV20-1
J: TRBJ2-5
CDR3: SARPLGGGAPETQY

V: TRBV10-3
J: TRBJ2-5
CDR3: AISELAGVRETQY

V: TRBV9
J: TRBJ2-7
CDR3: ASSVVPDGYEQY

V: TRBV27
J: TRBJ1-2
CDR3: ASSLRGSTYGYT

V: TRBV30
J: TRBJ2-7
CDR3: AWRVSGTYEQY

V: TRBV15
J: TRBJ1-5
CDR3: ATSVRDTYNQPQH

V: TRBV2
J: TRBJ1-1
CDR3: ASSEAGLDSEAF

V: TRBV27
J: TRBJ1-2
CDR3: ASKETGGLYGYT

V: TRBV6-5
J: TRBJ2-7
CDR3: ASSYAQYYEQY

V: TRBV27
J: TRBJ1-6
CDR3: ASRGLRTGSSYNSPLH

V: TRBV20-1
J: TRBJ2-7
CDR3: SAPSGTHYEQY

V: TRBV19
J: TRBJ1-2
CDR3: ASSTLGNLGGVYGYT

V: TRBV18
J: TRBJ1-6
CDR3: ASSPTGRGYSYNSPLH

V: TRBV11-2
J: TRBJ1-3
CDR3: ASSPGLSFGNTIY

V: TRBV2
J: TRBJ1-1
CDR3: ASSERSMNTEAF

V: TRBV5-1
J: TRBJ2-7
CDR3: ASSEPAGGEQY

V: TRBV6-1
J: TRBJ1-2
CDR3: ASSGLGEGYT

V: TRBV7-2
J: TRBJ2-5
CDR3: ASSSGLAGAQETQY

V: TRBV3-1
J: TRBJ2-7
CDR3: ASSQDVTPRGEQY

V: TRBV12-3/TRBV12-4
J: TRBJ1-1
CDR3: ASSLNRGAEAF

V: TRBV25-1
J: TRBJ1-2
CDR3: ASSESGGYT

V: TRBV27
J: TRBJ1-2
CDR3: ASSLTGENGYT